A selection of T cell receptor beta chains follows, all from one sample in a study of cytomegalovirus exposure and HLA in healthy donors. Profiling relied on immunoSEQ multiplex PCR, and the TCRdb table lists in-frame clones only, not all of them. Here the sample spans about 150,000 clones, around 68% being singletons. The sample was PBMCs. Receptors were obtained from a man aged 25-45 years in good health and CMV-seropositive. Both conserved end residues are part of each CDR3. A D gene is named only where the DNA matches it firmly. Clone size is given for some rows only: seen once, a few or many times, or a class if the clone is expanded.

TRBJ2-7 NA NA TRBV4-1 TGCGCCAGCAGCCAAGATAATCGCCGGGGTGGATACGAGCAGTACTTC CASSQDNRRGGYEQYF
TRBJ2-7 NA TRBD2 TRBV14 TGTGCCAGCAGCCATCTAGCGGGAGGGCCGCGGGAGCAGTACTTC CASSHLAGGPREQYF
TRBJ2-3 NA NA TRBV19 TGTGCCAGTAGTACCCTAGGAACAGATACGCAGTATTTT CASSTLGTDTQYF
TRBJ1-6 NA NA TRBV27 TGTGCCAGCAGTTTAAACAGGGTCTATAATTCACCCCTCCACTTT CASSLNRVYNSPLHF
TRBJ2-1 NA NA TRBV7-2 TGTGCCAGCAGCTCCGGGAGACTCTCCTACAATGAGCAGTTCTTC CASSSGRLSYNEQFF
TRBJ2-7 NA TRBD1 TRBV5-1 TGCGCCAGCAGCTTGACCCATCGACAGGGTGGCGAGCAGTACTTC CASSLTHRQGGEQYF
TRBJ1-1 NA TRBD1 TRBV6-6 TGTGCCAGCAGTTACGGTAACAGGGGCGCCACTGAAGCTTTCTTT CASSYGNRGATEAFF
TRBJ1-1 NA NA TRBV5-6 TGTGCCAGCAGCTTAGTTAGCAATGAAGCTTTCTTT CASSLVSNEAFF
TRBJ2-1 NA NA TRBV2 TGTGCCAGCAGTGTTATGCGGGATGAGCAGTTCTTC CASSVMRDEQFF
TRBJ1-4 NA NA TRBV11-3 TGTGCCAGCAGCTCAGGGCCTCGTAATGAAAAACTGTTTTTT CASSSGPRNEKLFF
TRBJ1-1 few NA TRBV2 TGTGCCAGCACAGGGGCGAACACTGAAGCTTTCTTT CASTGANTEAFF
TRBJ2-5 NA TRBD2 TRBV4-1 TGCGCCAGCAGCCAAGAAGTTACTAGCGGGAATCCCAGCGAGACCCAGTACTTC CASSQEVTSGNPSETQYF
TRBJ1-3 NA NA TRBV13 TGTGCCAGCAGCTCCCAACAGGGAGTTTCTGGAAACACCATATATTTT CASSSQQGVSGNTIYF
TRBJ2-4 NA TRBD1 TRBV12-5 TGTGCTAGTGGAGAGGGACAGAACCTAAACATTCAGTACTTC CASGEGQNLNIQYF
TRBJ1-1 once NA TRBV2 TGTGCCAGCAGTTTAGCCCAGCAGGGGATCACTGAAGCTTTCTTT CASSLAQQGITEAFF
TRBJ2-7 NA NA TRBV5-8 TGTGCCAGCAGCCCTTTGACCTTCGCCTCGGGGGATTACGAGCAGTACTTC CASSPLTFASGDYEQYF
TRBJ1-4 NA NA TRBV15 TGTGCCACCAGCAGAGATCCTCCAGCAACTAATGAAAAACTGTTTTTT CATSRDPPATNEKLFF
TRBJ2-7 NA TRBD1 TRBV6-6 TGTGCCAGCAGTAATACAGGGGGCCCGTCGGACGAGCAGTACTTC CASSNTGGPSDEQYF
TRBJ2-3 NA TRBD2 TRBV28 TGTGCCAGCAGTCCACGGACTAGCGGGAGGGCCGGTACGCAGTATTTT CASSPRTSGRAGTQYF
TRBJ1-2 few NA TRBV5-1 TGCGCCAGCAGCGAAGACAGTACTAACTATGGCTACACCTTC CASSEDSTNYGYTF
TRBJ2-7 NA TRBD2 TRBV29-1 TGCAGCGTTGAAGGACTAGCGGGAGACCACGCGGGGTACGAGCAGTACTTC CSVEGLAGDHAGYEQYF
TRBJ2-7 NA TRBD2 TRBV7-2 TGTGCCAGCAGCTTGAGCGGGGCCTACGAGCAGTACTTC CASSLSGAYEQYF
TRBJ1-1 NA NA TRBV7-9 TGTGCCAGCAGCCCCACCGCAGGGAGGACTGAAGCTTTCTTT CASSPTAGRTEAFF
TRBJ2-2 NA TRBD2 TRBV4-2 TGTGCCAGCAGCCCGGGACTAGCGGACACCGGGGAGCTGTTTTTT CASSPGLADTGELFF
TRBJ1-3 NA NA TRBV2 TGTGCCAGCAGGACAGGCCACTCTGGAAACACCATATATTTT CASRTGHSGNTIYF
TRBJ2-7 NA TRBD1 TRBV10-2 TGCGCCAGCAGCCCGACAGGGTTAGAGAACGAGCAGTACTTC CASSPTGLENEQYF
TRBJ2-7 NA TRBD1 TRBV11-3 TGTGCCAGCAGCTTTGGACAGGGGGCTGGGTACGAGCAGTACTTC CASSFGQGAGYEQYF
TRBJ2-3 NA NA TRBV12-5 TGTGTGTCCCAGCGCGGGGATTACACAGATACGCAGTATTTT CVSQRGDYTDTQYF
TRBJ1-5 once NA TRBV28 TGTGCCAGCAGTTCGACGGGTTATAGCAATCAGCCCCAGCATTTT CASSSTGYSNQPQHF
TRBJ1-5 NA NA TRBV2 TGTGCCAGCACACCGGAGCCCCATCAGCCCCAGCATTTT CASTPEPHQPQHF
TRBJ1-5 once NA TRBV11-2 TGTGCCAGCAGCTTAGGACTGGATCAGCCCCAGCATTTT CASSLGLDQPQHF
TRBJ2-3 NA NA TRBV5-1 TGCGCCAGCCGAGGTGCGGGCACAGATACGCAGTATTTT CASRGAGTDTQYF
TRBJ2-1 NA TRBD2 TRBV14 TGTGCCAGCAGCCGCCTCCCTAGCGGGAAGTACAATGAGCAGTTCTTC CASSRLPSGKYNEQFF
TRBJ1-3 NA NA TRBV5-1 TGCGCCAGCAGCTTATCAGTCTCTGGAAACACCATATATTTT CASSLSVSGNTIYF
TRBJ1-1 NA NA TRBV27 TGTGCCAGCAGTTCCTACTTACAGGAGGGGCAGTTCGGAGCTTTCTTT CASSSYLQEGQFGAFF
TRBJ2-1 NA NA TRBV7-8 TGTGCCAGCAGCAAAGGGACTCCCAATGAGCAGTTCTTC CASSKGTPNEQFF
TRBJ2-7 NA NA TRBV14 TGTGCCAGCAGCCAAAGGGGACTGGGGTTGTGGGAGCAGTACTTC CASSQRGLGLWEQYF
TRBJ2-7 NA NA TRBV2 TGTGCCAGTGGCGCACGTAGCGGCAAGCAGTACTTC CASGARSGKQYF
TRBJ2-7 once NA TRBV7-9 TGTGCCAGCAGCCACGGGACAACCTACGAGCAGTACTTC CASSHGTTYEQYF
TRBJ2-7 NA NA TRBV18 TGTGCCAGCTCACCGCCTCCGTCCGGGATCTACGAGCAGTACTTC CASSPPPSGIYEQYF
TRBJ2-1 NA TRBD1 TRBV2 TGTGCCAGCAGTGGACAGGGACCGGAGTTTGATGAGCAGTTCTTC CASSGQGPEFDEQFF
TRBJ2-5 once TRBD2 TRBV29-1 TGCAGCGTTGGGACTAGCGGGGGGGTCCAAGAGACCCAGTACTTC CSVGTSGGVQETQYF